Each of the 15 T cell receptor beta chains below was sequenced from the same sample in a study of cytomegalovirus exposure and HLA in healthy donors. Both 60 Vbeta primers and 13 Jbeta primers went into the PCR. Sequenced by immunoSEQ multiplex PCR; TCRdb stores in-frame clones only, minus some. In the table there are 140,000 to 150,000 clones, roughly 10% of which are singletons. Source material: PBMCs. The receptors stem from a man between 45 and 60 years old in good health and CMV-seronegative.

This clone was counted only a few times. The chain combines TRBV9 with TRBJ2-1; TRBD2 matches at 9 bases. Germline CDR1 reads SGDLS; CDR2 reads YYNGEE. The CDR3 runs to 14 residues. V dropped 6 bases and J dropped 7; count of bases not matched to a gene: 8. This CDR3 is CASTLAGVGNEQFF. DNA for the CDR3: TGTGCCAGCACCTTAGCGGGGGTAGGAAATGAGCAGTTCTTC.

The chain uses TRBV7-8 and TRBJ1-1; 11 bases are shared with TRBD1. The CDR3 length is 14 residues. The germline CDR1 and CDR2 sequences are SGHVS and FQNEAQ. V was pared by 1 base and J by 6 bases, with 1 base of the junction left unmatched. The chain's CDR3 is CASSLGGQGAEAFF. CDR3 coding DNA: TGTGCCAGCAGCTTAGGGGGACAGGGGGCTGAAGCTTTCTTT. The full variable domain, with the rest looked up from reference TRBV7-8 and TRBJ1-1, is GAGVSQSPRYKVAKRGQDVALRCDPISGHVSLFWYQQALGQGPEFLTYFQNEAQLDKSGLPSDRFFAERPEGSVSTLKIQRTQQEDSAVYLCASSLGGQGAEAFFGQGTRLTVV.

In this sample, this clone turned up a few times. This sequence joins TRBV28 and TRBJ2-2; TRBD1 might be the D (6 bases). Germline CDR1 MDHEN, CDR2 SYDVKM. Trimming removed 2 bases at V and 3 bases at J, with 16 bases between. The CDR3 is made up of 17 amino acids. The CDR3 here is CASSLPSRGWYTGELFF. CDR3 sequence (DNA): TGTGCCAGCAGTTTACCCTCCAGGGGTTGGTACACCGGGGAGCTGTTTTTT.

This clone was counted only a few times. This chain connects TRBV18 to TRBJ1-1; 9 bases align to TRBD1. This CDR3 comprises 18 residues. CDR1 is KGHSH and CDR2 is LQKENI in the germline V gene. Trimming removed 3 bases from V and 1 base from J; junction bases left unmatched: 12. The CDR3 coding sequence is TGTGCCAGCTCACCGCTCCGTCCCGGGACAGGGACGAACACTGAAGCTTTCTTT. Translation: CASSPLRPGTGTNTEAFF.

The V gene is TRBV28, the J gene TRBJ2-3; perhaps TRBD2 as D (6 bases). The germline V gene encodes CDR1 MDHEN and CDR2 SYDVKM. The CDR3 is 14 amino acids. Trimming stripped 7 bases from V and 0 bases from J, with 11 bases between. The CDR3 DNA sequence: TGTGCCAGCACGAGTAGCGGTAGCACAGATACGCAGTATTTT. Its translation is CASTSSGSTDTQYF.

The rearrangement uses TRBV10-2 and TRBJ2-2; 8 nucleotides line up with TRBD2. The CDR3 is 16 residues long. J was trimmed by 1 base and V by 7 bases; bases with no gene match: 8. Germline V gene data show CDR1 as WSHSY and CDR2 as SAAADI. The CDR3 region is CASTRSSGQNTGELFF. The CDR3 DNA reads as TGCGCCAGCACCAGATCTAGCGGGCAGAACACCGGGGAGCTGTTTTTT.

This rearrangement joins TRBV6-1 to TRBJ1-5; TRBD1 is a possible D gene (6 bases). The germline gives CDR1 MNHNS, CDR2 SASEGT. Trimming shortened V by 4 bases and J by 6 bases, and 13 bases separated the two germline ends. CDR3 length equals 14 residues. CDR3 residues: CASSGGTYSQPQHF. The CDR3 nucleotides are TGTGCCAGCAGTGGAGGGACATACAGTCAGCCCCAGCATTTT.

V is TRBV11-1 and J is TRBJ2-7; TRBD1 aligns across 10 bases. Losses at the gene ends were 5 bases for V and 3 bases for J; bases not matched to a gene: 7. From germline, CDR1 is SGHAT and CDR2 FQDESV (reference sequence). CDR3 length equals 15 residues. CDR3 protein: CASSRGGTGVYEQYF. The CDR3 DNA is TGTGCCAGCAGCCGGGGGGGGACAGGGGTCTACGAGCAGTACTTC.

This clone has more than one count but fewer than ten. The chain is built from TRBV28 and TRBJ1-5; tentative D call: TRBD1 (5 bases). The CDR3 is made up of 14 amino acids. Trimming left V 7 bases short and J 13 bases short, with 23 bases between. CDR1 and CDR2 from the germline V gene are MDHEN and SYDVKM. This CDR3 is CASTPGNQGLGQHF. The CDR3 nucleotides read TGTGCCAGCACTCCCGGAAATCAGGGTTTAGGGCAGCATTTT. Full variable domain (outside the CDR3, taken from reference TRBV28 and TRBJ1-5): DVKVTQSSRYLVKRTGEKVFLECVQDMDHENMFWYRQDPGLGLRLIYFSYDVKMKEKGDIPEGYSVSREKKERFSLILESASTNQTSMYLCASTPGNQGLGQHFGDGTRLSIL.

This clone is categorized as medium-sized (0.01 to 0.1%). The chain is built from TRBV15 and TRBJ2-1, with 7 bases that match TRBD2. V shed 3 bases and J 1 base; nucleotides not matched to a gene: 9. Per germline, CDR1 LNHNV and CDR2 YYDKDF (reference sequence). The CDR3 has 17 amino acids. The CDR3 loop reads CATSRGRGSISYNEQFF. In nucleotides, the CDR3 is TGTGCCACCAGCAGGGGGCGCGGGAGTATTTCCTACAATGAGCAGTTCTTC.

This clone was seen a few times. V is TRBV19 and J is TRBJ1-5; maybe TRBD1 (6 bases). Germline lookup yields CDR1 LNHDA and CDR2 SQIVND (reference sequence). V was trimmed by 4 bases and J by 5 bases, leaving 12 bases between them. CDR3 length: 14 residues. CDR3 DNA sequence: TGTGCCAGTAGTACTAAGGGGGATCATCAGCCCCAGCATTTT. Protein: CASSTKGDHQPQHF.

This clone was picked up a small number of times. V gene TRBV30 combines with J gene TRBJ1-1, with 7 bases lining up with TRBD1. Germline V CDR1 and CDR2: GTSNPN, SVGIG (reference sequence). Unmatched junction bases numbered 1, after V lost 2 bases and J lost 7 bases. This CDR3 region has 11 residues. The CDR3 protein is CAWSQGGEAFF. CDR3 sequence (DNA): TGTGCCTGGAGTCAGGGGGGTGAAGCTTTCTTT.

This clone has just a few counts. This chain connects TRBV5-6 to TRBJ2-3; the match to TRBD2 covers 9 bases. Unmatched junction bases numbered 7, after V lost 6 bases and J lost 2 bases. The germline V gene has CDR1 SGHDT and CDR2 YYEEEE. This CDR3 region has 15 residues. CDR3 DNA: TGTGCCAGCAATTTGGCGGGGGGGATCACAGATACGCAGTATTTT. Its translation is CASNLAGGITDTQYF.

The table lists this clone with a few counts. The V gene is TRBV5-1, the J gene TRBJ1-1, with D possibly TRBD1 on 5 matching bases. Trimming pared 1 base from V and 0 bases from J, leaving 13 bases between. The germline V gene encodes CDR1 SGHRS and CDR2 YFSETQ. This CDR3 is built from 16 residues. The CDR3 protein is CASSLRGNPLNTEAFF. For the CDR3, the DNA is TGCGCCAGCAGCTTGAGGGGTAACCCCCTGAACACTGAAGCTTTCTTT.

This clone was seen a handful of times. The gene calls are TRBV5-6 and TRBJ2-7, with 10 bases fitting TRBD2. In germline, CDR1 is SGHDT, CDR2 YYEEEE. The CDR3 loop spans 15 amino acids. Trimming removed 5 bases from V and 0 bases from J; junction bases left unmatched: 5. The CDR3 sequence: CASSSSGGASYEQYF. CDR3 nucleotides: TGTGCCAGCAGTTCGAGCGGGGGGGCCTCCTACGAGCAGTACTTC.